The next 15 T cell receptor beta chains were all read from a single sample in a study of tumor-infiltrating lymphocytes in primary liver carcinoma. From approximately 550 ng of total RNA, TCR beta-specific cDNA was reverse-transcribed using a constant-region primer. Three rounds of nested multiplex PCR with slightly modified ARM-PCR produced TCR beta libraries. Researchers ran the first two PCR rounds for 9 to 10 cycles each with TRBV1-TRBV30 forward primers and a C-beta reverse primer. TCRdb used MiXCR to reprocess the multiplex PCR reads, holding one entry per CDR3 protein. Among about 320,000 distinct CDR3 sequences, around 50% were seen once, and the ten largest hold approximately 15%. The source of the blood RNA was unsorted whole blood, and germline DNA was extracted as well. The sequenced material came from peripheral blood. These receptors were taken from a woman in her twenties or thirties with primary liver carcinoma and hepatitis B virus infection.

Concerning this clonotype: Here the CDR3 omits its conserved ending phenylalanine or tryptophan, so a read error is the likely source. The chain joins TRBV5-1 to TRBJ2-1; 9 nucleotides align to TRBD2. This CDR3 is 16 amino acids long. Trimming at V came to 6 bases and at J to 4 bases, leaving 11 bases not matched to a gene. Germline V CDR1 and CDR2: SGHRS, YFSETQ. In DNA form, the CDR3 reads TGCGCCAGCAATCCTTTAGCGGGAGCAATGTACAATGAGCAGTTCCTC. It yields the protein CASNPLAGAMYNEQFL.

This clonotype was seen a single time. The conserved final phenylalanine or tryptophan is absent from the CDR3, which likely points to a read error. V and J are TRBV6-1 and TRBJ2-7; D remains ambiguous. Trimming shortened V by 1 base and J by 6 bases, and 13 bases separated the two germline ends. The CDR3 has 14 residues. Germline loops: CDR1 MNHNS, CDR2 SASEGT. The CDR3 region is CASSEGISLREQYL. The CDR3 region has the DNA TGTGCCAGCAGTGAAGGGATTAGTCTCCGCGAGCAGTACCTC.

As for this clonotype: This may stem from a read error, because a much larger clone lies one nucleotide away. This chain uses TRBV6-5 with TRBJ2-7; D ambiguous. The V and J ends lost 7 bases and 6 bases respectively, with 16 bases between them. Germline V lookup: CDR1 MNHEY, CDR2 SVGAGI. There are 13 residues in the CDR3. Here the CDR3 DNA reads TGTGCCAGCACCCACCCCGTCACCTGCGAGCAGTACTTC. Translating it yields CASTHPVTCEQYF.

The chain is built from TRBV5-1 and TRBJ2-5; TRBD1 matches 7 bases. CDR3 length equals 16 residues. The V and J ends lost 3 bases and 1 base, in that order; junction bases with no gene match: 9. Germline CDR1 SGHRS, CDR2 YFSETQ. The CDR3: CASSSLTGTGQETQYF. DNA of the CDR3: TGCGCCAGCAGCTCCTTGACAGGGACGGGCCAAGAGACCCAGTACTTC.

For this clonotype: The junction and the germline gene differ at one end; a read error may be behind it. The CDR3 DNA follows: TGCACCGCAGGCGGGAGACGTGAGGCCCAGTATTTC. Protein sequence: CTAGGRREAQYF. V is TRBV29-1 and J is TRBJ2-5; 7 bases align to TRBD2. The CDR3 runs 12 residues. In germline, CDR1 is SQVTM, CDR2 ANQGSEA.

Turning to this clonotype: At one end, the junction sequence differs from germline, possibly due to a read error. This rearrangement joins TRBV28 to TRBJ1-2; D is unresolved. From germline, CDR1 is MDHEN and CDR2 SYDVKM. The CDR3 spans 13 residues. The DNA of the CDR3 is TGTGCCAGCAGTTTATCTGAGGTCTATGACTACACCTTC. The encoded protein is CASSLSEVYDYTF.

This clonotype was seen a few times. The chain uses TRBV7-9 and TRBJ2-1, with D unresolved. CDR3 length: 13 residues. V lost 0 bases to trimming and J lost 9 bases, with 9 bases between them. Germline V gives CDR1 SEHNR, CDR2 FQNEAQ (reference sequence). CDR3 sequence (DNA): TGTGCCAGCAGCTTAGCCCTCGCAGGTGAGCAGTTCTTC. Translating gives CASSLALAGEQFF.

The chain employs TRBV29-1 and TRBJ2-5; 12 bases align to TRBD2. The J segment lost 11 bases and the V segment lost 6 bases, leaving 16 bases of the junction unmatched. The CDR3 is 15 amino acids. The V gene's germline CDR1 is SQVTM and CDR2 ANQGSEA. CDR3 amino acids: CSVVPSSGRAGEQYF. The CDR3 DNA is TGCAGCGTCGTCCCCTCTAGCGGGAGGGCCGGTGAGCAGTACTTC.

This chain's CDR3 is CATGPWASGSGYEQYF. The CDR3 DNA is TGCGCCACCGGACCTTGGGCTAGCGGATCGGGGTACGAGCAGTACTTC. This chain uses TRBV10-2 with TRBJ2-7, with TRBD2 matching over 7 bases. This CDR3 is built from 16 residues. J gave up 4 bases and V 10 bases, and 19 bases lay outside the gene matches. Germline loops: CDR1 WSHSY, CDR2 SAAADI.

This clonotype was detected only a few times. The chain uses TRBV7-2 and TRBJ2-7, with D possibly being TRBD2 (6 bases). The ends were cut back, 3 bases at V and 1 base at J, with 7 bases in the middle. The CDR3 has 13 residues. The V gene's germline CDR1 is SGHTA and CDR2 FQGNSA. The DNA for the CDR3 is TGTGCCAGCAGCTTGACTAGTTCCTACGAGCAGTACTTC. This codes for CASSLTSSYEQYF.

This clonotype has ten or more counts. The rearrangement uses TRBV12-3 or TRBV12-4 and TRBJ1-2, with TRBD1 as a possible D gene (6 bases). This CDR3 has 12 residues. Trimming removed 6 bases at V and 2 bases at J, with 7 bases between. CDR3 sequence: CASRGQNYGYTF. CDR3 DNA: TGTGCCAGCAGGGGACAAAACTATGGCTACACCTTC.

This chain connects TRBV7-9 to TRBJ2-1; D is unresolved. Looked up from germline, CDR1 is SEHNR and CDR2 is FQNEAQ (reference sequence). The V gene lost 0 bases and the J gene lost 6 bases, with 9 bases spanning the gap. The CDR3 contains 14 residues. For the CDR3, the DNA is TGTGCCAGCAGCTTAGCTAACTGGAGCAATGAGCAGTTCTTC. This encodes CASSLANWSNEQFF. Full variable domain (rest looked up from reference TRBV7-9 and TRBJ2-1): DTGVSQNPRHKITKRGQNVTFRCDPISEHNRLYWYRQTLGQGPEFLTYFQNEAQLEKSRLLSDRFSAERPKGSFSTLEIQRTEQGDSAMYLCASSLANWSNEQFFGPGTRLTVL.

The chain is built from TRBV7-9 and TRBJ2-3, with no clear D. Germline V gives CDR1 SEHNR, CDR2 FQNEAQ (reference sequence). The CDR3 is made up of 15 amino acids. V lost 5 bases and J lost 2, with 14 bases in between. The CDR3 sequence is CASSRTASITDTQYF. As DNA, the CDR3 is TGTGCCAGCAGCCGCACAGCATCCATCACAGATACGCAGTATTTT.

This clonotype was counted only a few times. The V call is TRBV6-1, the J call TRBJ1-1; D might be TRBD1 (6 bases). Germline CDR1 and CDR2: MNHNS and SASEGT. The CDR3 is made up of 15 amino acids. The V gene lost 6 bases and the J gene lost 4 bases, with 18 bases spanning the gap. The CDR3, as DNA: TGTGCCAGCAGGGCCACAGGGTACGGGGTCACTGAAGCTTTCTTT. This sequence encodes CASRATGYGVTEAFF.

The chain links TRBV11-2 to TRBJ2-2; D unresolved. The CDR3 covers 13 residues. Trimming pared 3 bases from V and 6 bases from J, leaving 8 bases between. Germline V gene sequence: CDR1 SGHAT, CDR2 FQNNGV. Here the CDR3 DNA reads TGTGCCAGCAGCTTGGGCGTCCCCGGGGAGCTGTTTTTT. Amino acid sequence: CASSLGVPGELFF. The full variable domain, in which reference TRBV11-2 and TRBJ2-2 provide the parts outside the CDR3, is EAGVAQSPRYKIIEKRQSVAFWCNPISGHATLYWYQQILGQGPKLLIQFQNNGVVDDSQLPKDRFSAERLKGVDSTLKIQPAKLEDSAVYLCASSLGVPGELFFGEGSRLTVL.